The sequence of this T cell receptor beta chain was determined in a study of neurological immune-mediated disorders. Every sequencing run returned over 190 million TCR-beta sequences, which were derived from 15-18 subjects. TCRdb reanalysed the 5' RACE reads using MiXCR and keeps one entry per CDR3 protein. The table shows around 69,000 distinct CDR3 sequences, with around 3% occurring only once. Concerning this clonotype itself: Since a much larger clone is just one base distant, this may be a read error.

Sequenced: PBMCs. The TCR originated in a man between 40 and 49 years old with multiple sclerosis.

CDR3 in DNA: TGTGCCAGCATCCCCACCCGGGGGTCCTACAATGAGCAGTTCTTC. Protein product: CASIPTRGSYNEQFF. The rearrangement uses TRBV7-8 and TRBJ2-1; a possible D gene is TRBD2 (6 bases). The V and J ends lost 7 bases and 1 base respectively, with 14 bases between them. The CDR3 has 15 amino acids. Germline V lookup: CDR1 SGHVS, CDR2 FQNEAQ.